This T cell receptor beta chain was retrieved from a study of graft-versus-host responses after intestinal transplantation. The germline V and J ends were trimmed by 1 base and 6 bases, with 16 bases remaining between them. Germline CDR1 reads MGHDK; CDR2 reads SYGVNS. CDR3 length: 16 residues. With respect to this clone: What it binds is not known.

Profiling relied on immunoSEQ multiplex PCR, and the TCRdb table lists in-frame clones only, not all of them. This table has some 130,000 clones, about 93% appearing once. The sample was unstimulated CD4+ T cells sorted from spleen or lymph node cells, taken before intestinal transplant. The chain links TRBV25-1 to TRBJ2-1; possibly TRBD2 for D (7 bases). This clonotype was obtained from a human donor who received an intestinal transplant. CDR3 amino acids: CASSEWGGGPGNEQFF. Written as DNA, the CDR3 is TGTGCCAGCAGTGAATGGGGGGGCGGGCCGGGCAATGAGCAGTTCTTC.